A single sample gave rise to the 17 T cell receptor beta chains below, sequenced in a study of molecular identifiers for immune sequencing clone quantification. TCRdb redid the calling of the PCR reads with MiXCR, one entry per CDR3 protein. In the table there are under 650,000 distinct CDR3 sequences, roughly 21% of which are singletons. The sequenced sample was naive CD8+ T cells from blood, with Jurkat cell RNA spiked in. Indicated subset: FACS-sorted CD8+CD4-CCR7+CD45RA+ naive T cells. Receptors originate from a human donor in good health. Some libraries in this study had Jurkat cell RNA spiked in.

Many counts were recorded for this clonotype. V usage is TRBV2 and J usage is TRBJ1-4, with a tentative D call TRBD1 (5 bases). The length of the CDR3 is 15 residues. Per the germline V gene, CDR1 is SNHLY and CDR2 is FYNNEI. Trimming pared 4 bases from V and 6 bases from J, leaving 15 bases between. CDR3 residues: CASSGLSGPYEKLFF. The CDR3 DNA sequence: TGTGCCAGCAGTGGGTTGTCAGGGCCGTATGAAAAACTGTTTTTT.

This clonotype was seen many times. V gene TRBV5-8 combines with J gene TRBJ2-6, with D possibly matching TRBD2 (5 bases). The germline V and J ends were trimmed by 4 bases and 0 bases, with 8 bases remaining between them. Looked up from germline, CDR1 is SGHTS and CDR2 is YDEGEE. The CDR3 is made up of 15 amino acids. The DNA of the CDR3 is TGTGCCAGCAGCCGGGAAAGCTCTGGGGCCAACGTCCTGACTTTC. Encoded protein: CASSRESSGANVLTF.

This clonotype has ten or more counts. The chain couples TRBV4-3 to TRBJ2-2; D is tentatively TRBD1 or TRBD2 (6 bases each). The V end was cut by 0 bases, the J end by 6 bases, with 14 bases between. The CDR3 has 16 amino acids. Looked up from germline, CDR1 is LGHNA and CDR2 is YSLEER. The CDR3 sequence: CASSQDAGGLPGELFF. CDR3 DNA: TGCGCCAGCAGCCAAGATGCCGGGGGCCTCCCCGGGGAGCTGTTTTTT.

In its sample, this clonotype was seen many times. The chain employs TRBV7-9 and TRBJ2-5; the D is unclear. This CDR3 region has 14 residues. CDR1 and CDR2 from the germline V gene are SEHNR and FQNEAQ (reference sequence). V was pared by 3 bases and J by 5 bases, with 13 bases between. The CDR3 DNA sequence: TGTGCCAGCAGCTTTGCTAGGGTAGTCGAGACCCAGTACTTC. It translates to CASSFARVVETQYF.

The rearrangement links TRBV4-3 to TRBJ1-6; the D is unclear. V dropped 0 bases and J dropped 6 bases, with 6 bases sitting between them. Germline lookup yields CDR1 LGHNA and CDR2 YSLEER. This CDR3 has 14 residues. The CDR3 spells CASSQDCINSPLHF. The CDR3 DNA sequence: TGCGCCAGCAGCCAAGATTGCATTAATTCACCCCTCCACTTT.

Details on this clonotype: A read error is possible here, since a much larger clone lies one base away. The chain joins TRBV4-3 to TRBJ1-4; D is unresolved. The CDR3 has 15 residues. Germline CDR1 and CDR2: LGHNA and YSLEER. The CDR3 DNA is TGCGCCAGCAGCCAAGTTCTTTCTGGTAATGAAAGACTGTTTTTT. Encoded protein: CASSQVLSGNERLFF.

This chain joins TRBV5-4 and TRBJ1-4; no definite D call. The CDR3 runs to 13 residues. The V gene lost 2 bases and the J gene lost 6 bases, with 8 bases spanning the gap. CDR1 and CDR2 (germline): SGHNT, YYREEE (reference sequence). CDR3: CASSFPPHEKLFF. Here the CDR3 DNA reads TGTGCCAGCAGCTTCCCTCCCCATGAAAAACTGTTTTTT.

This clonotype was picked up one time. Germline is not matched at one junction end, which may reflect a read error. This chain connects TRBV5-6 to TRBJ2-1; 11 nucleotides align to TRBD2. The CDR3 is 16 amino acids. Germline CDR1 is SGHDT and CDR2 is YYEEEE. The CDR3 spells CASGLEGLAAYNEQFF. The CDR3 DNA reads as TGTGCCAGCGGCTTGGAGGGACTAGCGGCCTACAATGAGCAGTTCTTC.

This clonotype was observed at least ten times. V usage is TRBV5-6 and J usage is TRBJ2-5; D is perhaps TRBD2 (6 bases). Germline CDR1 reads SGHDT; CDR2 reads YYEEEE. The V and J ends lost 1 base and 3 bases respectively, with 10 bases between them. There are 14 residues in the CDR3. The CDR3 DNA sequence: TGTGCCAGCAGCTTGCGACTAGGAAAAGAGACCCAGTACTTC. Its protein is CASSLRLGKETQYF.

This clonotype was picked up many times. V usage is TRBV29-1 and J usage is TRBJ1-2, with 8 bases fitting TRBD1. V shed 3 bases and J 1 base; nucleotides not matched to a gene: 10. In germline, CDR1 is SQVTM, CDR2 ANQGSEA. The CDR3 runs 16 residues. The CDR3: CSVDSTGGRFNYGYTF. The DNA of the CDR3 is TGCAGCGTTGACTCTACAGGGGGACGATTTAACTATGGCTACACCTTC.

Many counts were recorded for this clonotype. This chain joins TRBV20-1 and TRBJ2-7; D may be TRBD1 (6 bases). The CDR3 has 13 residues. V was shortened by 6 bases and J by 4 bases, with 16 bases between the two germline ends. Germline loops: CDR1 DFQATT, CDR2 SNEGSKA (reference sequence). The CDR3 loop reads CSALTGSTYEQYF. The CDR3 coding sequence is TGCAGTGCACTGACAGGTTCGACTTACGAGCAGTACTTC.

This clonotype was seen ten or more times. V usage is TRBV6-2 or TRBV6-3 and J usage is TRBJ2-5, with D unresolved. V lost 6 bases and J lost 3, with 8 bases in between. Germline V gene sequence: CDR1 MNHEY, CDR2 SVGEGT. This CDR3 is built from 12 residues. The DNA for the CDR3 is TGTGCCAGCAGGAGGTTAGAAGAGACCCAGTACTTC. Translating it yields CASRRLEETQYF.

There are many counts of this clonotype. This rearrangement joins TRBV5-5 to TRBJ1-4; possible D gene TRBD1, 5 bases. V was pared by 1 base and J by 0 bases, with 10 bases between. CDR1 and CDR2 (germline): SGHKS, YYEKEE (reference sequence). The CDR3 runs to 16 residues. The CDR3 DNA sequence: TGTGCCAGCAGCTTGTTTGTGACAGCAACTAATGAAAAACTGTTTTTT. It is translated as CASSLFVTATNEKLFF. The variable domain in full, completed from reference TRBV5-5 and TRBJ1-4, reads DAGVTQSPTHLIKTRGQQVTLRCSPISGHKSVSWYQQVLGQGPQFIFQYYEKEERGRGNFPDRFSARQFPNYSSELNVNALLLGDSALYLCASSLFVTATNEKLFFGSGTQLSVL.

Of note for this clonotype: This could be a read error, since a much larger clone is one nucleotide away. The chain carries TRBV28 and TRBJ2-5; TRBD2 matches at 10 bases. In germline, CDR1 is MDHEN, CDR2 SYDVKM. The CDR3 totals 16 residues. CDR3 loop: CASSLLAGEGQETRYF. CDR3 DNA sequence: TGTGCCAGCAGTTTACTAGCGGGAGAGGGGCAAGAGACCCGGTACTTC.

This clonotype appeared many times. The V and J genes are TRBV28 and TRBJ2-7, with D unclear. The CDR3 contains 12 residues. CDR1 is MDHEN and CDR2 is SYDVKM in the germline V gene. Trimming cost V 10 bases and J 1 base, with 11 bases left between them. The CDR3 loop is CATRTPSYEQYF. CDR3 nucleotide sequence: TGTGCCACCCGGACGCCATCCTACGAGCAGTACTTC.

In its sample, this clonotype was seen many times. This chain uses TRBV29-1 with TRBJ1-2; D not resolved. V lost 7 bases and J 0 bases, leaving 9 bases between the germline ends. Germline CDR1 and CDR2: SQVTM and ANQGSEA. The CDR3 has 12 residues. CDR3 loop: CSGVLANYGYTF. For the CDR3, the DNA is TGCAGCGGAGTCTTAGCTAACTATGGCTACACCTTC.

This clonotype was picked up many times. CDR3 sequence reads: CASSQDRGQGATTEAFF. DNA of the CDR3: TGTGCCAGCAGCCAAGATCGGGGTCAGGGGGCGACCACTGAAGCTTTCTTT. The chain employs TRBV3-1 and TRBJ1-1; 8 bases align to TRBD1. Germline-derived CDR1 and CDR2 are LGHDT and YNNKEL (reference sequence). The V segment lost 0 bases and the J segment 4 bases; nucleotides outside the gene matches: 10. The CDR3 is 17 amino acids.